The present T cell receptor beta chain was sequenced within a study of T cell responses to AZD1222 COVID-19 vaccine. About the research overall: Second-dose schedules of about 4 or about 12 weeks were combined.

Clones were read by immunoSEQ multiplex PCR, and TCRdb kept only the in-frame ones, dropping some. The table has about 140,000 clones, 75% to 95% seen once. In this sample, this clone turned up once. Other DNA variants within this sample encode the same CDR3. This CDR3 spans 14 amino acids. The germline V gene has CDR1 SGHTA and CDR2 FQGNSA. V gave up 3 bases and J gave up 4 bases; unmatched junction bases: 3. The specimen comprised peripheral blood, sampled on day 0 of AZD1222 vaccination. This TCR was sampled from an adult in good health. This chain connects TRBV7-2 to TRBJ2-3, with 8 bases identical to TRBD2. The CDR3 here is CASSFGGGPDTQYF. The CDR3 nucleotides are TGTGCCAGCAGCTTCGGGGGGGGGCCAGATACGCAGTATTTT.